This T cell receptor beta chain was identified in a study of shared clonotypes between healthy human individuals. V was cut by 3 bases and J by 3 bases, with 12 bases left in between. There are 15 residues in the CDR3. Germline V gene sequence: CDR1 LNHDA, CDR2 SQIVND (reference sequence). Assay: immunoSEQ multiplex PCR; the TCRdb copy retains only in-frame clones and omits some. The data show some 2,400,000 clones, with approximately 96% seen just once and around 0.13% held by the top ten. The V and J genes are TRBV19 and TRBJ1-5, with a tentative D call TRBD1 (5 bases). This receptor was taken from a man younger than 35 in good health. Sequenced sample: naive CD4+ T cells sorted from blood. Subset indicated: CD45RA+ positively selected. CDR3 residues: CASSMKGAANQPQHF. The CDR3 DNA sequence: TGTGCCAGTAGTATGAAAGGGGCGGCCAATCAGCCCCAGCATTTT.